A selection of T cell receptor beta chains follows, all from one sample in a study of CD8 T cells in ankylosing spondylitis. TCRdb redid the calling of the 5' RACE reads with MiXCR, one entry per CDR3 protein. The sample has roughly 440,000 distinct CDR3 sequences, approximately 17% seen once. The source material was blood, either unsorted or a sorted T cell fraction (not recorded which). All receptors derive from a male donor with ankylosing spondylitis. Both conserved end residues are part of each CDR3. A D gene is named only where the DNA matches it firmly. Not every row has a clone size; where given, it reads once, few, many or a size class.

j_call: TRBJ1-4; d_call: TRBD1; v_call: TRBV10-3; clone_size: -; cdr3_aa: CAISSRDSQGSKKLFF; cdr3_nt: TGTGCCATCAGCTCCAGGGACAGCCAAGGCTCGAAAAAACTGTTTTTT
j_call: TRBJ2-5; d_call: -; v_call: TRBV10-1; clone_size: few; cdr3_aa: CASSESGTSQETQYF; cdr3_nt: TGCGCCAGCAGTGAGTCCGGCACTTCTCAAGAGACCCAGTACTTC
j_call: TRBJ2-7; d_call: TRBD1; v_call: TRBV2; clone_size: -; cdr3_aa: CASSGTGGWEQYF; cdr3_nt: TGTGCCAGCTCCGGGACAGGGGGATGGGAGCAGTACTTC
j_call: TRBJ2-1; d_call: TRBD1; v_call: TRBV28; clone_size: -; cdr3_aa: CASSLTGTGYNEQFF; cdr3_nt: TGTGCCAGCAGTTTGACCGGGACAGGGTACAATGAGCAGTTCTTC
j_call: TRBJ1-1; d_call: -; v_call: TRBV5-1; clone_size: few; cdr3_aa: CASSTGRLDEAFF; cdr3_nt: TGCGCCAGTTCAACAGGGCGGTTGGATGAAGCTTTCTTT
j_call: TRBJ2-5; d_call: TRBD1; v_call: TRBV5-6; clone_size: -; cdr3_aa: CASSFRTGAYQETQYF; cdr3_nt: TGTGCCAGCAGCTTTCGGACAGGGGCGTACCAAGAGACCCAGTACTTC
j_call: TRBJ2-7; d_call: TRBD2; v_call: TRBV14; clone_size: -; cdr3_aa: CASSQFASGRGLRRGEQYF; cdr3_nt: TGTGCCAGCAGCCAATTTGCTAGCGGGAGGGGTCTTCGGCGGGGCGAGCAGTACTTC
j_call: TRBJ1-3; d_call: TRBD1; v_call: TRBV5-1; clone_size: -; cdr3_aa: CASSFWDSGTIYF; cdr3_nt: TGCGCCAGCAGCTTCTGGGACAGCGGAACCATATATTTT
j_call: TRBJ2-7; d_call: -; v_call: TRBV6-1; clone_size: -; cdr3_aa: CATQGFGRVYEQYF; cdr3_nt: TGTGCCACCCAGGGTTTCGGACGGGTCTACGAGCAGTACTTC
j_call: TRBJ1-2; d_call: TRBD1; v_call: TRBV5-1; clone_size: -; cdr3_aa: CASSAQGQNYGYTF; cdr3_nt: TGCGCCAGCAGCGCGCAGGGACAGAACTATGGCTACACCTTC
j_call: TRBJ1-6; d_call: -; v_call: TRBV2; clone_size: few; cdr3_aa: CASSQQGGKSPLHF; cdr3_nt: TGTGCCAGCTCACAACAGGGAGGGAAGTCACCCCTCCACTTT
j_call: TRBJ2-1; d_call: -; v_call: TRBV20-1; clone_size: -; cdr3_aa: CSAVPGGGNNEQFF; cdr3_nt: TGCAGTGCTGTACCTGGCGGGGGCAACAATGAGCAGTTCTTC
j_call: TRBJ2-7; d_call: -; v_call: TRBV28; clone_size: few; cdr3_aa: CASSSTRYEQYF; cdr3_nt: TGTGCCAGCAGTTCGACTCGTTACGAGCAGTACTTC
j_call: TRBJ1-2; d_call: -; v_call: TRBV20-1; clone_size: few; cdr3_aa: CSASPSGGGYTF; cdr3_nt: TGCAGTGCTAGCCCCTCTGGAGGAGGCTACACCTTC
j_call: TRBJ2-7; d_call: -; v_call: TRBV10-2; clone_size: few; cdr3_aa: CASSESIPVAALAQYF; cdr3_nt: TGCGCCAGCAGTGAGTCGATCCCCGTAGCGGCCTTGGCGCAGTACTTC
j_call: TRBJ1-4; d_call: -; v_call: TRBV4-1; clone_size: -; cdr3_aa: CASSQDGGAANEKLFF; cdr3_nt: TGCGCCAGCAGCCAAGACGGGGGGGCAGCTAATGAAAAACTGTTTTTT
j_call: TRBJ2-1; d_call: -; v_call: TRBV5-1; clone_size: -; cdr3_aa: CASSRPADEQFF; cdr3_nt: TGCGCCAGCAGCCGGCCCGCGGATGAGCAGTTCTTC
j_call: TRBJ1-5; d_call: -; v_call: TRBV12-3/TRBV12-4; clone_size: many; cdr3_aa: CASSPGGSVFQPQHF; cdr3_nt: TGTGCCAGCAGTCCGGGCGGGTCAGTGTTTCAGCCCCAGCATTTT
j_call: TRBJ2-7; d_call: -; v_call: TRBV4-1; clone_size: few; cdr3_aa: CASSQATWTSYEQYF; cdr3_nt: TGCGCCAGCAGCCAAGCTACCTGGACCTCCTACGAGCAGTACTTC
j_call: TRBJ2-1; d_call: -; v_call: TRBV6-1; clone_size: -; cdr3_aa: CASSWENEQFF; cdr3_nt: TGTGCCAGCAGTTGGGAAAATGAGCAGTTCTTC
j_call: TRBJ2-1; d_call: -; v_call: TRBV20-1; clone_size: -; cdr3_aa: CSARAGASSYNEQFF; cdr3_nt: TGCAGTGCTAGAGCGGGGGCTAGCTCCTACAATGAGCAGTTCTTC
j_call: TRBJ2-1; d_call: -; v_call: TRBV5-1; clone_size: few; cdr3_aa: CASSFGAWDPSYNEQFF; cdr3_nt: TGCGCCAGCAGCTTCGGCGCCTGGGACCCCTCCTACAATGAGCAGTTCTTC
j_call: TRBJ1-3; d_call: TRBD1; v_call: TRBV12-3/TRBV12-4; clone_size: -; cdr3_aa: CASFNRTGSGNTIYF; cdr3_nt: TGTGCCAGCTTCAACCGGACAGGGTCTGGAAACACCATATATTTT
j_call: TRBJ2-7; d_call: -; v_call: TRBV4-2; clone_size: many; cdr3_aa: CASRRSSSSYEQYF; cdr3_nt: TGTGCCAGCAGACGTAGCAGCAGCTCCTACGAGCAGTACTTC
j_call: TRBJ1-6; d_call: -; v_call: TRBV12-3/TRBV12-4; clone_size: -; cdr3_aa: CASSPGPSPLHF; cdr3_nt: TGTGCCAGCAGTCCAGGCCCTTCACCCCTCCACTTT
j_call: TRBJ1-1; d_call: -; v_call: TRBV20-1; clone_size: few; cdr3_aa: CSALSDTANTEAFF; cdr3_nt: TGCAGTGCTCTATCCGATACGGCGAACACTGAAGCTTTCTTT
j_call: TRBJ1-5; d_call: -; v_call: TRBV20-1; clone_size: few; cdr3_aa: CSAREGGPNQPQHF; cdr3_nt: TGCAGTGCCCGAGAGGGGGGGCCTAATCAGCCCCAGCATTTT
j_call: TRBJ2-7; d_call: -; v_call: TRBV10-3; clone_size: few; cdr3_aa: CAISEGREQYF; cdr3_nt: TGTGCCATCAGTGAAGGGAGGGAGCAGTACTTC
j_call: TRBJ2-6; d_call: TRBD1; v_call: TRBV15; clone_size: -; cdr3_aa: CATSRQTGAGANVLTF; cdr3_nt: TGTGCCACCAGCAGGCAAACAGGGGCTGGGGCCAACGTCCTGACTTTC
j_call: TRBJ1-2; d_call: -; v_call: TRBV7-9; clone_size: -; cdr3_aa: CASSLWPGYTF; cdr3_nt: TGTGCCAGCAGCTTATGGCCGGGCTACACCTTC
j_call: TRBJ2-7; d_call: TRBD2; v_call: TRBV7-2; clone_size: few; cdr3_aa: CASRFASSGSSYEQYF; cdr3_nt: TGTGCCAGCAGATTCGCATCTAGCGGGAGTTCCTACGAGCAGTACTTC
j_call: TRBJ1-1; d_call: -; v_call: TRBV5-1; clone_size: few; cdr3_aa: CASSLAGGVNTEAFF; cdr3_nt: TGCGCCAGCAGCTTGGCGGGGGGGGTGAACACTGAAGCTTTCTTT
j_call: TRBJ2-5; d_call: TRBD2; v_call: TRBV9; clone_size: -; cdr3_aa: CASSSGRAAQTQYF; cdr3_nt: TGTGCCAGCTCTAGCGGGAGGGCCGCGCAGACCCAGTACTTC
j_call: TRBJ2-3; d_call: -; v_call: TRBV20-1; clone_size: -; cdr3_aa: CSARDPRGGGDTQYF; cdr3_nt: TGCAGTGCTAGAGATCCCAGGGGAGGAGGAGATACGCAGTATTTT